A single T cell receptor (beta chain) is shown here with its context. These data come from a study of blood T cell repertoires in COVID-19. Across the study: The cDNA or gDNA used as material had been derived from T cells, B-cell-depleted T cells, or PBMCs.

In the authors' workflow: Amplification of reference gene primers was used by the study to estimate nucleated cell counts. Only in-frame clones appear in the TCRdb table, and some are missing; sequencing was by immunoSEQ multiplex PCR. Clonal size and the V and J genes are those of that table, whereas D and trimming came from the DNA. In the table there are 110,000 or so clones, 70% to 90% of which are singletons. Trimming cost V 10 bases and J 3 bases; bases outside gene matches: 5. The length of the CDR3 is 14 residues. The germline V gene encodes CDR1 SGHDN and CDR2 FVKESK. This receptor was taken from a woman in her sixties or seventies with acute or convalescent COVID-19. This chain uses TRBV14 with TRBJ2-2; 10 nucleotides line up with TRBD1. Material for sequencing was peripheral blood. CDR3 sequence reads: CATRGTGDTGELFF. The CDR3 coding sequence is TGTGCCACCCGTGGGACAGGGGACACCGGGGAGCTGTTTTTT.